A single sample is the source of the 8 T cell receptor delta chains below, sequenced in a study of Vδ1+ human thymocytes. RNA was extracted from the cells and then reverse transcribed. Pooled V-gene forward primers with one constant-region reverse primer generated the CDR3 amplicons by multiplex PCR. TCRdb reprocessed the multiplex PCR reads through CATT. The sample consists of about 55,000 delta-chain clones, around a sixth of them appearing once. For these receptors, no antigen is known. Overall study results and limits: Highly polyclonal TRG and TRD repertoires with Gaussian CDR3 length distributions appeared in thymus.

The sequenced sample was Vdelta1+ gamma-delta thymocytes from the thymus. Sample subset: FACS-sorted CD3+ TCRalphabeta- TCRVdelta1+ TCRVdelta2- thymocytes. Receptors originate from a boy younger than two who had congenital heart surgery.

This chain connects TRDV1 to TRDJ1, with TRDD3 matching over 12 bases. Per germline, CDR1 TSWWSYY and CDR2 QGS. J was trimmed by 11 bases and V by 5 bases; bases with no gene match: 21. The CDR3 is 18 amino acids. CDR3 sequence reads: CALGNPTTLYWGIHGLIF. The CDR3 nucleotides are TGTGCTCTTGGGAACCCTACTACACTTTACTGGGGGATACATGGGCTCATCTTT.

The chain links TRDV1 to TRDJ1; 13 bases line up with TRDD3. The germline V gene encodes CDR1 TSWWSYY and CDR2 QGS. Trimming at V came to 0 bases and at J to 2 bases, leaving 27 bases not matched to a gene. This CDR3 is built from 25 residues. CDR3 nucleotide sequence: TGTGCTCTTGGGGAACTGGAGGGATTCCTACTCCCCGTACTGGGGGATACGCCTGATACCGATAAACTCATCTTT. Its translation: CALGELEGFLLPVLGDTPDTDKLIF.

This clone turned up a few times. The rearrangement uses TRDV1 and TRDJ1; perhaps TRDD3 as D (5 bases). Per the germline V gene, CDR1 is TSWWSYY and CDR2 is QGS. The V gene lost 2 bases and the J gene lost 0 bases, with 28 bases spanning the gap. The CDR3 covers 21 residues. The CDR3 DNA follows: TGTGCTCTTGGGGAAGGGGGTTTCCCGGCCGGGGTCCTTGCGTACACCGATAAACTCATCTTT. It is translated as CALGEGGFPAGVLAYTDKLIF.

This clone has just a few counts. This rearrangement joins TRDV1 to TRDJ1; D is unresolved. The germline CDR1 and CDR2 sequences are TSWWSYY and QGS. The CDR3 is 20 residues long. With 4 bases removed from V and 0 bases from J, the gap between germline ends came to 27 bases. CDR3 sequence reads: CALGGTPQGREDEYTDKLIF. The CDR3 nucleotides are TGTGCTCTTGGGGGAACTCCCCAAGGTCGGGAAGACGAGTACACCGATAAACTCATCTTT.

The chain recombines TRDV1 with TRDJ1; a weak D match, TRDD3 (6 bases). Trimming pared 0 bases from V and 4 bases from J, leaving 24 bases between. The CDR3 contains 19 residues. Germline V gives CDR1 TSWWSYY, CDR2 QGS. In DNA form, the CDR3 reads TGTGCTCTTGGGGAACTTCCTCCGGGGGACCCTCTGTTGGGCGATAAACTCATCTTT. It yields the protein CALGELPPGDPLLGDKLIF.

This chain joins TRDV1 and TRDJ1; 10 bases are a match to TRDD3. The trim removed 0 bases at V and 3 bases at J, leaving 13 bases unmatched. The CDR3 has 19 residues. The germline V gene has CDR1 TSWWSYY and CDR2 QGS. CDR3 sequence reads: CALGELPPWFTGGSDKLIF. CDR3 DNA sequence: TGTGCTCTTGGGGAACTCCCTCCCTGGTTTACTGGGGGATCCGATAAACTCATCTTT.

The J gene is TRDJ1, the V gene TRDV1, with 7 bases aligning to TRDD3. This CDR3 spans 20 amino acids. J was trimmed by 0 bases and V by 6 bases; bases with no gene match: 22. Germline CDR1 and CDR2: TSWWSYY and QGS. The CDR3 sequence: CALGVPLRGGWGTYTDKLIF. The CDR3 DNA sequence: TGTGCTCTTGGAGTCCCCCTACGGGGTGGATGGGGGACTTACACCGATAAACTCATCTTT.

This clone is categorized as medium-sized (0.01 to 0.1%). The V call is TRDV2, the J call TRDJ1; 8 bases align to TRDD3. Germline trimming cut 5 bases from V and 13 bases from J; bases unmatched to any gene: 11. Germline lookup yields CDR1 GEAIGNYY and CDR2 EKD. CDR3 length equals 12 residues. The CDR3 sequence is CACVPTGGEGIF. The DNA of the CDR3 is TGTGCCTGTGTCCCTACTGGGGGGGAAGGCATCTTT.